This T cell receptor beta chain was obtained from a study of blood T cell repertoires in COVID-19. Across the whole study: COVID-19 samples collected from the United States, Italy and Spain covered acute and convalescent phases. PBMCs, B-cell-depleted T cells, or T cells were the source of the cDNA or gDNA that made up the material.

From germline, CDR1 is SGHDN and CDR2 FVKESK. V was clipped by 4 bases and J by 6 bases, with 17 bases between them. The CDR3 spans 15 residues. In the authors' methods: The authors estimated nucleated cell counts from reference gene primer amplification. Assay: immunoSEQ multiplex PCR; the TCRdb copy retains only in-frame clones and omits some. V and J calls plus clone size are reproduced from that table; the DNA served to infer D and trimming. In the table there are 95,000 to 100,000 clones, about 90% of which are singletons. In this sample, this clone turned up a few times. Sample: peripheral blood. The J gene is TRBJ2-3, the V gene TRBV14; TRBD2 is a possible D gene (7 bases). The TCR comes from a man aged 50-60 years with acute or convalescent COVID-19. CDR3 region: CASSLKTGGWDTQYF. CDR3 nucleotides: TGTGCCAGCAGCCTGAAAACGGGGGGCTGGGATACGCAGTATTTT. The whole variable domain, filled in from reference TRBV14 and TRBJ2-3, reads EAGVTQFPSHSVIEKGQTVTLRCDPISGHDNLYWYRRVMGKEIKFLLHFVKESKQDESGMPNNRFLAERTGGTYSTLKVQPAELEDSGVYFCASSLKTGGWDTQYFGPGTRLTVL.